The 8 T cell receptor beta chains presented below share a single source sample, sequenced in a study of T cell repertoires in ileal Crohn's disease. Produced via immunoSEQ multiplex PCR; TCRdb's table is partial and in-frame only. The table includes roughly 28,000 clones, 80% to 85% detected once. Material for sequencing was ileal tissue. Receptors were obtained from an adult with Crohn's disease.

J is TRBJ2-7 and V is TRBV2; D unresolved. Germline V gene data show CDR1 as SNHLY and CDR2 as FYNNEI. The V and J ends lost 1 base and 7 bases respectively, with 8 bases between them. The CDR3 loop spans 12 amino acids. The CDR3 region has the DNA TGTGCCAGCAGTGAAGACCGCGTGGAGCAGTACTTC. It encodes CASSEDRVEQYF.

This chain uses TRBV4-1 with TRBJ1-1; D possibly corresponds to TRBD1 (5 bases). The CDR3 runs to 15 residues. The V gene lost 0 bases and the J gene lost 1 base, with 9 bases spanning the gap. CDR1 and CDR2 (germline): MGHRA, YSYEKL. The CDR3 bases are TGCGCCAGCAGCCAAGAGGGGCGCCGGAACACTGAAGCTTTCTTT. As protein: CASSQEGRRNTEAFF.

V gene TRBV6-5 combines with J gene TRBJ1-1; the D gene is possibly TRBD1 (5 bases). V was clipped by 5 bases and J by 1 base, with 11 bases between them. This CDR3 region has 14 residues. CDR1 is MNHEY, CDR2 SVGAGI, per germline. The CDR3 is CASSHRQKNTEAFF. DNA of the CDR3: TGTGCCAGCAGTCATCGACAGAAGAACACTGAAGCTTTCTTT.

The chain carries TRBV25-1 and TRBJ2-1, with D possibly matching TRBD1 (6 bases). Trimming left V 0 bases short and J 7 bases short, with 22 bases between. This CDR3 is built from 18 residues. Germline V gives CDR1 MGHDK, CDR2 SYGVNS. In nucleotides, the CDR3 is TGTGCCAGCAGTGAATATTGGGACCTGGGACAACCGGGGAATGAGCAGTTCTTC. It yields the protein CASSEYWDLGQPGNEQFF.

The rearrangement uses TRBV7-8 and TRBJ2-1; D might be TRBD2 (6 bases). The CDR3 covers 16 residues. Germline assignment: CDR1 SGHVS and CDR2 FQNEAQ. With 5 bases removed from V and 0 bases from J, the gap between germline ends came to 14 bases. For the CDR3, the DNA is TGTGCCAGCAGCCTACATAGCGGAAGCTCCTACAATGAGCAGTTCTTC. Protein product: CASSLHSGSSYNEQFF.

The CDR3 DNA reads as TGTGCCAGCGGACAAGGACAGGGACTGAGGGCCCAGCATTTT. This sequence encodes CASGQGQGLRAQHF. V gene TRBV2 combines with J gene TRBJ1-5; 8 bases fit TRBD1. The germline gives CDR1 SNHLY, CDR2 FYNNEI. Trimming removed 8 bases from V and 11 bases from J; junction bases left unmatched: 14. This CDR3 is built from 14 residues.

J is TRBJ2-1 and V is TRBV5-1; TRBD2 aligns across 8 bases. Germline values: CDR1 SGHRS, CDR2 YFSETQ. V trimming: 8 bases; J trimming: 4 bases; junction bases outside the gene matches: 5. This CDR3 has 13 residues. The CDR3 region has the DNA TGCGCCAGTAGCGGGGCAGCATACAATGAGCAGTTCTTC. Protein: CASSGAAYNEQFF.

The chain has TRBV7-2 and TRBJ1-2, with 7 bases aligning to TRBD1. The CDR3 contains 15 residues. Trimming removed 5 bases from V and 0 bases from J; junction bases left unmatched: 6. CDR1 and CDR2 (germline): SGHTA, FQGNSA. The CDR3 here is CASSPWTGANYGYTF. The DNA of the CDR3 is TGTGCCAGCAGCCCCTGGACAGGTGCTAACTATGGCTACACCTTC.